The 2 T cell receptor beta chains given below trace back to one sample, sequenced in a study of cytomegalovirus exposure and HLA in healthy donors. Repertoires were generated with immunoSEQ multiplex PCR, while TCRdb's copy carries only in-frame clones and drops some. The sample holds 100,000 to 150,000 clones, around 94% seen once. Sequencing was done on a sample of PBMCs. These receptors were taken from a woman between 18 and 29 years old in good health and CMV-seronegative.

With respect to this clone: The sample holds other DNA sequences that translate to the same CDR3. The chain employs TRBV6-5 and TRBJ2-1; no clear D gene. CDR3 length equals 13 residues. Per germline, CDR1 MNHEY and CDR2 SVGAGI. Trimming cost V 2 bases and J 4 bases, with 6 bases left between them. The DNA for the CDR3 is TGTGCCAGCAGTTACGATAGTTACAATGAGCAGTTCTTC. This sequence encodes CASSYDSYNEQFF.

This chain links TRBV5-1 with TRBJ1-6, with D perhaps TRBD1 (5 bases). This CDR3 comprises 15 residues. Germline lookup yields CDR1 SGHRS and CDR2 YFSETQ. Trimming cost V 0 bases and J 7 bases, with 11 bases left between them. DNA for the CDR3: TGCGCCAGCAGCTTGGAGGGGCCAGGGAATTCACCCCTCCACTTT. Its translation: CASSLEGPGNSPLHF.